The source of this T cell receptor (beta chain) is a study of blood T cell repertoires in COVID-19. This clone has a single count. Using immunoSEQ multiplex PCR, the repertoire was profiled, and TCRdb retains in-frame clones only, with some absent. The table has under 120,000 clones, roughly 80% seen once. The TCR originated in a man aged 65 to 85 with active or convalescent COVID-19. The sample was peripheral blood.

The CDR3 protein is CASSLGGLETQYF. In DNA, the CDR3 is TGTGCCAGCAGTTTGGGAGGTCTTGAGACCCAGTACTTC. The V gene is TRBV28, the J gene TRBJ2-5; D perhaps matches TRBD2 (6 bases). V was cut by 3 bases and J by 5 bases, with 10 bases left in between. CDR3 length equals 13 residues. Per germline, CDR1 MDHEN and CDR2 SYDVKM.